A selection of T cell receptor beta chains follows, all from one sample in a study of vaccination and CD4 T cells after COVID-19. Antigen specificity for these receptors is unknown. TCRdb re-called the PCR reads through MiXCR, storing one row per CDR3 protein. This table has about 8,700 distinct CDR3 sequences, 23% appearing once. The specimen sequenced was cultured CD4+ T cells from blood. Receptor source: a human donor with COVID-19. Each CDR3 is given with its conserved first and last residue. D genes are given only for firm matches. A row's size may be missing; if present it is once, few, many or a size class.

j_call d_call v_call clone_size cdr3_aa cdr3_nt
TRBJ2-2 . TRBV7-9 . CASSSSWGDTGELFF TGTGCCAGCAGCTCCTCCTGGGGGGACACCGGGGAGCTGTTTTTT
TRBJ2-6 . TRBV6-1 . CASSLDHILSAGANVLTF TGTGCCAGCAGTCTAGACCATATTCTTAGCGCTGGGGCCAACGTCCTGACTTTC
TRBJ2-4 . TRBV7-2 few CASSLGGSVNIQYF TGTGCCAGCAGCTTGGGGGGAAGTGTCAACATTCAGTACTTC
TRBJ1-1 . TRBV19 few CASKRGVQTEAFF TGTGCCAGTAAGCGCGGGGTACAAACTGAAGCTTTCTTT
TRBJ1-1 . TRBV11-2 few CASKTPGSTEAFF TGTGCCAGCAAAACTCCCGGGAGCACTGAAGCTTTCTTT
TRBJ1-4 . TRBV5-4 . CASSLQPGPTEKLFF TGTGCCAGCAGCTTGCAACCCGGACCCACTGAAAAACTGTTTTTT
TRBJ1-4 TRBD1 TRBV6-2/TRBV6-3 . CASSPQGRGEKLFF TGTGCCAGCAGTCCACAGGGGCGTGGGGAAAAACTGTTTTTT
TRBJ2-2 . TRBV27 few CASSLWAGLSTGELFF TGTGCCAGCAGTTTATGGGCAGGGCTGAGCACCGGGGAGCTGTTTTTT
TRBJ2-7 . TRBV20-1 . CSAPTRAYEQYF TGCAGTGCGCCGACCCGTGCCTACGAGCAGTACTTC
TRBJ2-3 . TRBV27 few CASSFWGSGGTDTQYF TGTGCCAGCAGTTTTTGGGGTAGCGGCGGCACAGATACGCAGTATTTT
TRBJ2-5 . TRBV12-3/TRBV12-4 . CASSDRLLQETQYF TGTGCCAGCAGCGACAGGCTCTTACAAGAGACCCAGTACTTC
TRBJ1-5 . TRBV20-1 medium-sized CSARATGANQPQHF TGCAGTGCTAGGGCGACAGGTGCCAATCAGCCCCAGCATTTT
TRBJ2-2 TRBD2 TRBV2 few CASSNSGTSGGTGELFF TGTGCCAGCAGTAACTCCGGGACTAGCGGGGGGACCGGGGAGCTGTTTTTT
TRBJ1-5 . TRBV19 few CASSIFPNQPQHF TGTGCCAGTAGTATCTTCCCCAATCAGCCCCAGCATTTT
TRBJ2-7 TRBD1 TRBV5-1 few CASRQTGGWEQYF TGCGCCAGCAGGCAGACAGGGGGCTGGGAGCAGTACTTC
TRBJ2-5 TRBD1 TRBV6-1 . CASSDGTAKETQYF TGTGCCAGCAGTGATGGGACAGCTAAAGAGACCCAGTACTTC
TRBJ2-3 . TRBV12-5 . CASGLSDTQYF TGTGCTAGTGGTTTGTCAGATACGCAGTATTTT
TRBJ1-2 . TRBV7-9 . CASSPRDAGRRNGYTF TGTGCCAGCAGCCCGAGGGACGCAGGGAGACGGAATGGCTACACCTTC
TRBJ1-6 . TRBV9 . CASSVAPDTSSPLHF TGTGCCAGCAGCGTAGCCCCAGACACTTCTTCACCCCTCCACTTT
TRBJ2-3 . TRBV28 . CASSFSSSRDTQYF TGTGCCAGCAGTTTTTCTTCGTCCCGGGATACGCAGTATTTT
TRBJ1-1 TRBD1 TRBV27 . CASSSPGTGGKNTEAFF TGTGCCAGCAGTTCCCCCGGGACAGGGGGCAAGAACACTGAAGCTTTCTTT
TRBJ1-1 TRBD1 TRBV11-2 . CASSEGQGWDTEAFF TGTGCCAGCAGCGAGGGACAGGGTTGGGACACTGAAGCTTTCTTT
TRBJ2-2 . TRBV2 . CASSEPADRITGELFF TGTGCCAGCAGTGAACCCGCGGACAGAATAACCGGGGAGCTGTTTTTT
TRBJ1-2 . TRBV5-1 few CASSLGGSGGGYTF TGCGCCAGCAGCTTAGGGGGGTCGGGCGGCGGCTACACCTTC
TRBJ1-2 . TRBV12-3/TRBV12-4 . CASSGALGSAYGYTF TGTGCCAGCAGTGGAGCCTTGGGTTCCGCCTATGGCTACACCTTC
TRBJ1-2 . TRBV4-3 few CASSQGSGDYGYTF TGCGCCAGCAGCCAAGGATCCGGGGACTATGGCTACACCTTC
TRBJ1-2 TRBD1 TRBV6-1 . CASSPRTGALLGYTF TGTGCCAGCAGTCCCCGGACAGGGGCCCTTCTTGGCTACACCTTC
TRBJ2-7 TRBD1 TRBV20-1 . CSARTRTGGARHYEQYF TGCAGTGCAAGGACTAGGACAGGGGGCGCAAGGCACTACGAGCAGTACTTC
TRBJ2-1 . TRBV19 . CASSYGSEQFF TGTGCCAGTAGTTACGGGTCTGAGCAGTTCTTC
TRBJ2-1 TRBD1 TRBV30 few CAWSVQGLSSYNEQFF TGTGCCTGGAGTGTACAGGGGCTAAGCTCCTACAATGAGCAGTTCTTC
TRBJ2-7 . TRBV7-2 . CASSLAFSGFSFPYEQYF TGTGCCAGCAGCTTAGCGTTTTCCGGGTTTTCTTTCCCCTACGAGCAGTACTTC
TRBJ1-5 . TRBV4-1 . CASSQDYQVGGPQHF TGCGCCAGCAGCCAAGATTACCAAGTAGGGGGGCCCCAGCATTTT
TRBJ2-1 . TRBV11-2 . CASSLLGVGVGSYNEQFF TGTGCCAGCAGCTTATTAGGGGTCGGGGTAGGCTCCTACAATGAGCAGTTCTTC
TRBJ2-1 . TRBV20-1 . CSARDRRINEQFF TGCAGTGCTAGAGATCGGCGTATCAATGAGCAGTTCTTC
TRBJ1-2 . TRBV7-9 medium-sized CASSTPGGFWGYTF TGTGCCAGCAGCACCCCCGGGGGGTTTTGGGGCTACACCTTC
TRBJ2-7 . TRBV7-2 medium-sized CASSLVGGHYYEQYF TGTGCCAGCAGCTTAGTAGGGGGACACTACTACGAGCAGTACTTC
TRBJ1-1 . TRBV5-8 . CASSLGVRGTEAFF TGTGCCAGCAGCTTGGGGGTTCGGGGCACTGAAGCTTTCTTT
TRBJ2-1 . TRBV11-2 . CASSRSAISGNEQFF TGTGCCAGCAGTCGGTCGGCCATTAGCGGCAATGAGCAGTTCTTC
TRBJ2-2 . TRBV7-8 . CASSLKARNTGELFF TGTGCCAGCAGCCTAAAGGCTAGGAACACCGGGGAGCTGTTTTTT
TRBJ1-5 . TRBV19 few CASEGVGGNQPQHF TGTGCCAGTGAGGGGGTTGGAGGCAATCAGCCCCAGCATTTT
TRBJ1-5 TRBD1 TRBV24-1 few CATSDRQGAGGQPQHF TGTGCCACCAGTGATCGACAGGGGGCGGGTGGTCAGCCCCAGCATTTT
TRBJ2-7 . TRBV12-3/TRBV12-4 . CASSTRRGFYEQYF TGTGCCAGCAGTACGCGACGGGGGTTCTACGAGCAGTACTTC
TRBJ1-1 TRBD1 TRBV9 . CASSASTGRLGTEAFF TGTGCCAGCAGCGCATCGACAGGGCGGCTCGGCACTGAAGCTTTCTTT
TRBJ2-2 . TRBV6-1 few CASSEYTGRVTGELFF TGTGCCAGCAGTGAATACACCGGCAGAGTTACCGGGGAGCTGTTTTTT
TRBJ1-5 . TRBV5-1 few CASSLEPGWKPQHF TGCGCCAGCAGCTTGGAACCCGGGTGGAAGCCCCAGCATTTT
TRBJ2-2 TRBD1 TRBV7-3 few CASSQDRVDTGELFF TGTGCCAGCAGCCAGGACAGGGTGGACACCGGGGAGCTGTTTTTT
TRBJ2-5 . TRBV25-1 . CASSRGAGETQYF TGTGCCAGCAGTCGGGGGGCCGGGGAGACCCAGTACTTC
TRBJ2-5 . TRBV19 . CASKPQYQETQYF TGTGCCAGTAAACCCCAGTACCAAGAGACCCAGTACTTC
TRBJ2-7 TRBD2 TRBV20-1 few CSAMLAGGHSYEQYF TGCAGTGCTATGTTAGCGGGGGGGCATAGTTACGAGCAGTACTTC
TRBJ2-2 . TRBV6-1 few CASSLVPQDTGELFF TGTGCCAGCAGTCTGGTCCCGCAGGACACCGGGGAGCTGTTTTTT
TRBJ2-2 . TRBV28 . CASSFGPGELFF TGTGCCAGCAGTTTCGGGCCCGGGGAGCTGTTTTTT